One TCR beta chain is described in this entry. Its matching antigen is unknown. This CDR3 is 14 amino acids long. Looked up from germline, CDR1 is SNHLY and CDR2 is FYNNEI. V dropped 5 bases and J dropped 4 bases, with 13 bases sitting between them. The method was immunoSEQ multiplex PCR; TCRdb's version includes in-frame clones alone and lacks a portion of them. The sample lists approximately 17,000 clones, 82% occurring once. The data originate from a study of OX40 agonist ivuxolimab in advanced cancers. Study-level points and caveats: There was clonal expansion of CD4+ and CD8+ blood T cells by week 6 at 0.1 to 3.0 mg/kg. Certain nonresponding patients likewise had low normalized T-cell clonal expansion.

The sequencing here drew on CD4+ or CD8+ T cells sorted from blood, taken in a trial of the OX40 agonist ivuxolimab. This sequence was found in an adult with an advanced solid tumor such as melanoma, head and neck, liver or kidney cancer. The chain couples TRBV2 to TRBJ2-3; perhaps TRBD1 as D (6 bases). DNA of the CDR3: TGTGCCAGCAGTCGGCAGGCAGGGGCAGATACGCAGTATTTT. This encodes CASSRQAGADTQYF.